The T cell receptor (beta chain) described here comes from a study of blood T cell repertoires in COVID-19 (dated by TCRdb to 2020 to 2021). As for the study more broadly: Samples from collaborators originated in the United States, Italy and Spain and spanned both the acute and convalescent phases of COVID-19. The dataset comprised deeply sampled blood TCRbeta repertoires from subjects exposed to, actively infected with, or recovered from COVID-19. HLA class I and class II types, where available, came from metadata supplied by the sample provider rather than from assay-based typing. The prospective study material was composed of cDNA or gDNA derived from T cells, B-cell-depleted T cells, or PBMCs. Sample metadata almost always included a de-identified subject ID, COVID-19 status, age in years and sex. The repertoires were made available in a free public database intended to serve as a resource for research on the immune response to SARS-CoV-2. The samples were drawn from the first 160 participants of the ongoing ImmuneRACE study and from some 1,300 subjects provided by 6 global collaborators.

The paper as a whole reports these results and caveats: Clinical and demographic metadata were provided uncurated, with the amount varying by source and participant.

TCRbeta CDR3 regions were amplified from genomic DNA by means of the immunoSEQ Assay, a bias-controlled multiplex PCR. The paper's processing steps were these. The number of nucleated cells in each sample was estimated from the amplification of reference gene primers within the assay. Sequence reads were collapsed and filtered to measure the absolute abundance of every unique TCRbeta CDR3 rearrangement. For each sample, productive Simpson clonality was calculated as the square root of Simpson's diversity index across productive rearrangements. TCRdb obtained this table from immuneACCESS and retained in-frame rearrangements with V and J assigned. These tables miss some clones; where compared with another copy, unresolved V genes account for less than half of the shortfall, and the remainder is unexplained. V and J calls and clone size are those listed in that table; D and trimming were worked out from the DNA. Here the sample has about 180,000 clones; about 91% occur a single time. Clones ranked in the top ten supply roughly 1.4% of the sample.

Points on this clone: Its specific antigen is unknown. No per-base quality is available; no much larger clone lies one base away.

Collaborating institutions collected whole blood in K2EDTA tubes following their own protocols. For TCRbeta analysis, collaborator samples were shipped as frozen whole blood, as isolated PBMCs, or as DNA extracted from either sample type. The specimen was peripheral blood. The clonotype originates from a woman in her forties or fifties with acute or convalescent COVID-19.

CDR3 protein: CAISPDSNEKLFF. In nucleotides, the sequence is TGTGCCATCAGTCCTGACAGTAATGAAAAACTGTTTTTT. The sequence joins TRBV10-3 to TRBJ1-4; a tentative D match to TRBD1 spans 5 bases. Its CDR3 holds 13 amino acids, cysteine through phenylalanine. The CDR3 DNA has 39 bases and is translated from base 1. The V end loses 5 bases and the J end loses 4 bases, and a stretch of 8 bases separates them. Based on the germline V gene, the CDR1 and CDR2 sequences are ENHRY and SYGVKD.